This T cell receptor (beta chain) was documented in a study of blood T cell repertoires in COVID-19. Across the study: The analysed material was cDNA or gDNA that came from T cells, B-cell-depleted T cells, or PBMCs.

The CDR3 is made up of 17 amino acids. The germline V gene has CDR1 SGDLS and CDR2 YYNGEE. Unmatched junction bases numbered 14, after V lost 4 bases and J lost 5 bases. Profiled with immunoSEQ multiplex PCR; TCRdb holds only in-frame clones, not every one. The sample consists of approximately 190,000 clones, around 83% of them appearing once. This rearrangement joins TRBV9 to TRBJ2-5, with 10 bases identical to TRBD2. The material sequenced was peripheral blood. This clonotype was sampled from a woman aged 40 to 50 with acute or convalescent COVID-19. The CDR3 DNA sequence: TGTGCCAGCAGCTATAGGGGGCTAGCGGGGGTGTATGAGACCCAGTACTTC. This translates into CASSYRGLAGVYETQYF.